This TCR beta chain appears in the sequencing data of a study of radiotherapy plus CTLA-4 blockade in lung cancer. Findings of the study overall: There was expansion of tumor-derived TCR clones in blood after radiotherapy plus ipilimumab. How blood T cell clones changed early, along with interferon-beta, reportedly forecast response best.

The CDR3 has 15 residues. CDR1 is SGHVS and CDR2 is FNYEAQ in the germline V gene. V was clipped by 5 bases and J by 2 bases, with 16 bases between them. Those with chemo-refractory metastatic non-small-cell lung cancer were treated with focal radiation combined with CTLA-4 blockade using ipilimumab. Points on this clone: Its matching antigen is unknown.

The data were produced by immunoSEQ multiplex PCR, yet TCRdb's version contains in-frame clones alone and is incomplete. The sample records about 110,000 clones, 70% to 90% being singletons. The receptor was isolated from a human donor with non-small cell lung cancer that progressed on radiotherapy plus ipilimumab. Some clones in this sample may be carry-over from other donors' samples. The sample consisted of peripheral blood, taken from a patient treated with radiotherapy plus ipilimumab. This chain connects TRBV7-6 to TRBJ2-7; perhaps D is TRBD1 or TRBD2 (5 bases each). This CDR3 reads CASSPGTSLAYEQYF. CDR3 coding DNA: TGTGCCAGCAGCCCCGGGACCTCACTAGCCTACGAGCAGTACTTC. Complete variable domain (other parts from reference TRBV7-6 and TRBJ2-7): GAGVSQSPRYKVTKRGQDVALRCDPISGHVSLYWYRQALGQGPEFLTYFNYEAQQDKSGLPNDRFSAERPEGSISTLTIQRTEQRDSAMYRCASSPGTSLAYEQYFGPGTRLTVT.